This TCR beta chain was identified during a study of blood T cell repertoires in COVID-19. CDR1 is MNHEY and CDR2 is SVGAGI in the germline V gene. With 6 bases removed from V and 6 bases from J, the gap between germline ends came to 15 bases. CDR3 length: 14 residues. Authors' methods: How many nucleated cells were present was estimated from reference gene primer amplification. The method was immunoSEQ multiplex PCR; TCRdb's version includes in-frame clones alone and lacks a portion of them. V, J and clone size reflect that table, while D and trimming were determined from the DNA. The sample lists 350,000 to 450,000 clones, 83% occurring once.

The clonotype comes from a woman in her forties or fifties who had recovered from COVID-19. J is TRBJ2-1 and V is TRBV6-5; D might be TRBD2 (5 bases). The sample consisted of PBMCs or T cells enriched from blood (not recorded which). CDR3 nucleotides: TGTGCCAGCAGCAGCGCGGGCGTGCCCAATGAGCAGTTCTTC. Translated, it gives CASSSAGVPNEQFF.